These T cell receptor beta chains were read from a single sample in a study of blood T cell repertoires in COVID-19. Profiled with immunoSEQ multiplex PCR; TCRdb holds only in-frame clones, not every one. The profile shows about 250,000 clones, about 80% of them singletons. Sequencing input: peripheral blood. The receptors were sampled from a man at least 80 years old with acute or convalescent COVID-19. Both conserved end residues are part of each CDR3. The D gene is left open where the match is weak. The listing skips clone size in some rows; elsewhere it reads once, few, many or a size class.

d_call j_call v_call clone_size cdr3_nt cdr3_aa
NA TRBJ1-4 TRBV5-1 NA TGCGCCAGCAGCTTTTCTATATCTAATGAAAAACTGTTTTTT CASSFSISNEKLFF
NA TRBJ2-7 TRBV9 NA TGTGCCAGCAGCGTAGCACCGGGATCACAGTACGAGCAGTACTTC CASSVAPGSQYEQYF
TRBD1 TRBJ2-1 TRBV5-5 NA TGTGCCAGCAGCTTGTCCAGGGGGTCTAATGAGCAGTTCTTC CASSLSRGSNEQFF
NA TRBJ1-1 TRBV7-9 NA TGTGCCAGCAGCTTAGAAGGTTCGGGGAACACTGAAGCTTTCTTT CASSLEGSGNTEAFF
TRBD2 TRBJ2-2 TRBV7-8 NA TGTGCCAGCAGCCCCGCTGGCGGGAGGTCGAACACCGGGGAGCTGTTTTTT CASSPAGGRSNTGELFF
TRBD1 TRBJ2-3 TRBV10-3 NA TGTGCCATCAGTGAATCCAGGGACAGGGGTGGTACGCAGTATTTT CAISESRDRGGTQYF
NA TRBJ1-5 TRBV6-4 NA TGTGCCAGCAGTGATATGGAGGCTGAGCAGCCCCAGCATTTT CASSDMEAEQPQHF
NA TRBJ2-7 TRBV28 NA TGTGCCAGCAGTTTCCCCTGGTTAAGCCCGGCCTACGAGCAGTACTTC CASSFPWLSPAYEQYF
TRBD1 TRBJ1-4 TRBV5-1 NA TGCGCCAGCAGCCCGGGAGCAGGACAGGTTGGCGAAAAACTGTTTTTT CASSPGAGQVGEKLFF
NA TRBJ1-2 TRBV5-1 few TGCGCCAGCAGCCCGACCCAGGACGGGAGTGGAGGCTACACCTTC CASSPTQDGSGGYTF
NA TRBJ2-5 TRBV7-9 NA TGTGCCAGCAGCCTACGGGGGGCCGGGGAGACCCAGTACTTC CASSLRGAGETQYF
NA TRBJ2-1 TRBV3-1/TRBV3-2 NA TGTGCCAGCAGCCCATCCGAGATCTACAATGAGCAGTTCTTC CASSPSEIYNEQFF
TRBD1 TRBJ1-3 TRBV6-5 NA TGTGCCAGCAGTTTACAGGGGTTCTCTGGAAACACCATATATTTT CASSLQGFSGNTIYF
NA TRBJ2-1 TRBV9 NA TGTGCCAGCACCAAAGCACCAAGCTCCTACAATGAGCAGTTCTTC CASTKAPSSYNEQFF
NA TRBJ1-2 TRBV24-1 NA TGTGCCACCAGTGATACAGGCAGGGTAAATGGCTACACCTTC CATSDTGRVNGYTF